A selection of T cell receptor beta chains follows, all from one sample in a study of cytomegalovirus exposure and HLA in healthy donors. Method: immunoSEQ multiplex PCR; TCRdb's copy keeps in-frame clones and lacks some. In the table there are 130,000 to 150,000 clones, about 80% of which are singletons. Material for sequencing was PBMCs. The receptors come from a male donor in good health and CMV-seropositive. The CDR3 runs from the conserved cysteine through the conserved F or W. Size is stated for part of the rows, as once, few or many counts, or as a class when the clone is expanded.

V: TRBV29-1
size: once
CDR3: CSVEEQRDTEAFF

V: TRBV18
size: .
CDR3: CASSPPSSNEQFF

V: TRBV27
size: .
CDR3: CASSFAAKFSGFRTDTQYF

V: TRBV7-8
size: once
CDR3: CASSVVIAGGGNEQFF

V: TRBV14
size: .
CDR3: CASSPRQLRGTDTQYF

V: TRBV19
size: .
CDR3: CASSISIAGVETQYF

V: TRBV5-4
size: .
CDR3: CASSLTQGREYF

V: TRBV18
size: .
CDR3: CASSPGQTTEAFF

V: TRBV28
size: .
CDR3: CASSSAGVETQYF

V: TRBV29-1
size: .
CDR3: CSVEDRQGRGSYEQYF

V: TRBV9
size: few
CDR3: CASSVAGNEQFF

V: TRBV27
size: .
CDR3: CASSYTGALNEKLFF

V: TRBV10-2
size: .
CDR3: CASSSLDSEEKLFF

V: TRBV13
size: .
CDR3: CASSPPHGNTIYF

V: TRBV7-6
size: few
CDR3: CASSLSGAEADTQYF

V: TRBV21-1
size: .
CDR3: CASSKTRYEQYF

V: TRBV7-3
size: .
CDR3: CASSLRQNTEAFF

V: TRBV4-1
size: .
CDR3: CASSQDRREADYNEQFF

V: TRBV19
size: few
CDR3: CASSIPGQETQYF

V: TRBV9
size: .
CDR3: CASSSRTGENSGNTIYF

V: TRBV5-8
size: .
CDR3: CASRPDIAYEQYF

V: TRBV7-6
size: .
CDR3: CASSFSGTSGGAGYQETQYF

V: TRBV9
size: .
CDR3: CASSQSPNGGKGTDTQYF

V: TRBV5-6
size: few
CDR3: CASSLAGASYNEQFF

V: TRBV9
size: .
CDR3: CASSVEGLGGREQFF

V: TRBV30
size: .
CDR3: CAWQRNSPLHF

V: TRBV7-2
size: .
CDR3: CASSLGRTGGGYGYTF

V: TRBV5-6
size: .
CDR3: CATEGKGSAGNTIYF

V: TRBV6-1
size: .
CDR3: CASRTQGSGNTIYF

V: TRBV6-4
size: .
CDR3: CASSVGGQNEQFF

V: TRBV7-2
size: .
CDR3: CASSFLGQGYYEQYF

V: TRBV7-3
size: .
CDR3: CASSLGGSGDTQYF

V: TRBV28
size: .
CDR3: CASSLGTRNYEQYF

V: TRBV6-6
size: .
CDR3: CASSYSEGSQYF

V: TRBV6-1
size: .
CDR3: CASSLRDTGGGYTF

V: TRBV2
size: .
CDR3: CASRGTQWDTQYF

V: TRBV28
size: .
CDR3: CASRTGSYEQYF

V: TRBV29-1
size: .
CDR3: CSVGQNYGYTF

V: TRBV6-4
size: .
CDR3: CASSDSSDNFYTGELFF

V: TRBV28
size: .
CDR3: CASSSLVGADRPQHF

V: TRBV11-2
size: .
CDR3: CASSFSPGTSEYNEQFF

V: TRBV19
size: .
CDR3: CASRTDNTEAFF

V: TRBV15
size: .
CDR3: CATRPSGGGNEQFF

V: TRBV6-4
size: .
CDR3: CASSDSGGRGYNEQFF

V: TRBV5-1
size: .
CDR3: CASSRTSGGAGDTQYF

V: TRBV2
size: .
CDR3: CATPRGGRGETQYF

V: TRBV7-6
size: few
CDR3: CASSLAFGGPEETQYF

V: TRBV29-1
size: .
CDR3: CSVRTGSNQPQHF

V: TRBV19
size: .
CDR3: CASSIQLDLIGTGELFF

V: TRBV9
size: .
CDR3: CASSVAGGRAETQYF

V: TRBV7-9
size: .
CDR3: CSSSLVGNEKLFF